These 20 T cell receptor beta chains originate from one sample sequenced in a study of spatial heterogeneity in lung cancer. Time point noted: sample taken at primary tumor resection. TCRdb recomputed calls from the 5' RACE reads with MiXCR, one row per CDR3 protein. In the table there are 8,500 to 10,000 distinct CDR3 sequences, around half of which are singletons. Study-level points and caveats: It was found that expanded intratumoral alpha and beta TCR counts tracked tumor mutation counts.

These receptors lack a known antigen. Material: lung tumor tissue, obtained at surgery. The receptors were gathered from a female donor with early-stage non-small cell lung cancer.

The chain uses TRBV6-6 and TRBJ2-2; no clear D gene. The germline V gene has CDR1 MNHNY and CDR2 SVGAGI (reference sequence). The CDR3 loop spans 11 amino acids. V was shortened by 11 bases and J by 7 bases, with 11 bases between the two germline ends. The CDR3 region is CACFGDGELFF. Here the CDR3 DNA reads TGTGCCTGCTTTGGCGACGGGGAGCTGTTTTTT.

The V call is TRBV29-1, the J call TRBJ2-1, with 13 bases lining up with TRBD2. Germline CDR1 is SQVTM and CDR2 is ANQGSEA. This CDR3 has 14 residues. With V trimmed by 6 bases and J by 4 bases, 3 bases remained unmatched. The CDR3, as DNA: TGCAGCGTCCCGGGACTAGCGGGGTACAATGAGCAGTTCTTC. Its protein is CSVPGLAGYNEQFF.

The gene calls are TRBV21-1 and TRBJ2-3; whether TRBD1, the table's D call, matches the DNA was not checked. TRBV21-1 is noted as a pseudogene. CDR3 length: 13 residues. The CDR3 is CARGQGNTDTQYF. The CDR3 region has the DNA TGTGCCAGAGGACAGGGGAACACAGATACGCAGTATTTT.

The V call is TRBV20-1, the J call TRBJ2-7; D gene ambiguous. CDR3 length: 11 amino acids. V was clipped by 4 bases and J by 4 bases, with 8 bases between them. Germline V gives CDR1 DFQATT, CDR2 SNEGSKA (reference sequence). The DNA for the CDR3 is TGCAGTGCTACTAACACTTACGAGCAGTACTTC. Translated, it gives CSATNTYEQYF.

This clonotype was seen only a few times. This rearrangement joins TRBV7-2 to TRBJ2-1; 9 bases agree with TRBD2. CDR3 size: 15 residues. V was clipped by 4 bases and J by 8 bases; unmatched bases: 9. Germline V lookup: CDR1 SGHTA, CDR2 FQGNSA. CDR3 sequence: CASSSRSSGGDEQFF. The CDR3 DNA sequence: TGTGCCAGCAGCTCCAGGAGTAGCGGGGGAGATGAGCAGTTCTTC.

This clonotype was seen a few times. The chain is built from TRBV7-2 and TRBJ2-3; 8 positions match TRBD2. The junction had 10 bases not matched to a gene; V was cut back by 6 bases and J by 5 bases. Germline lookup yields CDR1 SGHTA and CDR2 FQGNSA. The CDR3 covers 15 residues. The CDR3 region is CASSRTSNWGDTQYF. CDR3 bases: TGTGCCAGCAGTCGGACTAGCAATTGGGGAGATACGCAGTATTTT.

This chain connects TRBV2 to TRBJ2-2; 7 nucleotides line up with TRBD1. Trimming cost V 4 bases and J 5 bases; bases outside gene matches: 7. Germline lookup yields CDR1 SNHLY and CDR2 FYNNEI. This CDR3 spans 15 amino acids. CDR3 region: CASSAWTGFTGELFF. The CDR3 DNA sequence: TGTGCCAGCAGTGCTTGGACAGGATTTACCGGGGAGCTGTTTTTT.

The chain joins TRBV29-1 to TRBJ2-7; D gene unclear. V shed 5 bases and J shed 3 bases, with 11 bases lying between them. CDR3 size: 12 residues. Germline values: CDR1 SQVTM, CDR2 ANQGSEA. Here the CDR3 reads CSVLTIFYEQYF. The DNA of the CDR3 is TGCAGCGTTCTTACGATCTTCTACGAGCAGTACTTC.

This chain links TRBV19 with TRBJ2-3; a weak D match, TRBD2 (6 bases). CDR3 length: 15 amino acids. Per germline, CDR1 LNHDA and CDR2 SQIVND (reference sequence). The V and J ends lost 7 bases and 4 bases respectively, with 18 bases between them. The CDR3 reads CASTARGSGPDTQYF. The CDR3 DNA follows: TGTGCCAGTACCGCAAGGGGCAGCGGGCCAGATACGCAGTATTTT.

This clonotype was observed a few times. The chain is built from TRBV7-2 and TRBJ1-1, with 9 bases that match TRBD1. Trimming removed 0 bases from V and 6 bases from J; junction bases left unmatched: 14. This CDR3 region has 18 residues. Germline V CDR1 and CDR2: SGHTA, FQGNSA. The CDR3: CASSLAPGTGIRGAEAFF. The CDR3 DNA follows: TGTGCCAGCAGCTTAGCCCCCGGGACAGGGATCCGAGGAGCTGAAGCTTTCTTT.

The sample holds a few counts of this clonotype. V gene TRBV18 combines with J gene TRBJ1-1, with 8 bases lining up with TRBD1. From germline, CDR1 is KGHSH and CDR2 LQKENI. The CDR3 runs to 16 residues. V shed 0 bases, J shed 4 bases, and the junction held 7 bases outside the gene matches. In DNA, the CDR3 is TGTGCCAGCTCACCACCCCTGACAGGGGCTGTCACTGAAGCTTTCTTT. Its protein product is CASSPPLTGAVTEAFF.

This clonotype has only a few counts. The chain carries TRBV9 and TRBJ1-3; D call uncertain. This CDR3 spans 14 amino acids. Trimming took 2 bases from V and 5 from J, leaving 11 bases between them. CDR1 and CDR2 from the germline V gene are SGDLS and YYNGEE. The CDR3 spells CASSVEGQRNTIYF. In nucleotides, the CDR3 is TGTGCCAGCAGCGTTGAAGGGCAGAGAAACACCATATATTTT.

The V call is TRBV7-2, the J call TRBJ2-5; no clear D. The germline V gene encodes CDR1 SGHTA and CDR2 FQGNSA. The CDR3 consists of 14 residues. The ends were cut back, 0 bases at V and 2 bases at J, with 7 bases in the middle. CDR3 loop: CASSLALRQETQYF. In nucleotides, the CDR3 is TGTGCCAGCAGCTTAGCGCTCAGACAAGAGACCCAGTACTTC.

The V gene is TRBV5-6, the J gene TRBJ2-1, with 10 bases matching TRBD2. CDR3 length: 13 residues. Per germline, CDR1 SGHDT and CDR2 YYEEEE. V shed 8 bases, J shed 6 bases, and the junction held 5 bases outside the gene matches. The CDR3 DNA sequence: TGTGCCAGTACTAGCGGGGCGCCCAATGAGCAGTTCTTC. This codes for CASTSGAPNEQFF.

This clonotype is classed as medium-sized. The chain joins TRBV7-2 to TRBJ1-3; 7 nucleotides align to TRBD1. This CDR3 has 15 residues. Germline CDR1 and CDR2: SGHTA and FQGNSA. Trimming took 4 bases from V and 0 from J; bases not matched to a gene: 3. CDR3 DNA: TGTGCCAGCAGCTCGGACAGGAGCTCTGGAAACACCATATATTTT. It translates to CASSSDRSSGNTIYF.

The J gene is TRBJ1-1, the V gene TRBV29-1; D may be TRBD1 (5 bases). CDR3 length equals 15 residues. Looked up from germline, CDR1 is SQVTM and CDR2 is ANQGSEA. V dropped 6 bases and J dropped 2 bases, with 19 bases sitting between them. In nucleotides, the CDR3 is TGCAGCGTCCGCCTCTACCTAGGGACCAACACTGAAGCTTTCTTT. Translating it yields CSVRLYLGTNTEAFF.

This clonotype was observed a handful of times. The chain combines TRBV5-1 with TRBJ1-2; D unresolved. The CDR3 is made up of 15 amino acids. Germline CDR1 is SGHRS and CDR2 is YFSETQ. Deletions cut 2 bases from V and 4 bases from J, with 15 bases between. This chain's CDR3 is CASSFGVGSAYGYTF. As DNA, the CDR3 is TGCGCCAGCAGCTTTGGGGTAGGATCGGCCTATGGCTACACCTTC.

The chain joins TRBV28 to TRBJ1-2; D is perhaps TRBD1 (5 bases). Trimming removed 2 bases from V and 2 bases from J, with 6 bases in between. The CDR3 is 13 amino acids. Germline CDR1 and CDR2: MDHEN and SYDVKM. The CDR3 coding sequence is TGTGCCAGCAGTTTACCAGGGAACTATGGCTACACCTTC. Protein: CASSLPGNYGYTF.

This clonotype was counted only a few times. This chain uses TRBV3-1 with TRBJ2-7; maybe TRBD1 (5 bases). The germline gives CDR1 LGHDT, CDR2 YNNKEL (reference sequence). Trimming pared 4 bases from V and 1 base from J, leaving 11 bases between. CDR3 size: 14 residues. The CDR3 loop is CASSPFSGSYEQYF. For the CDR3, the DNA is TGTGCCAGCAGCCCGTTTTCAGGGTCCTACGAGCAGTACTTC.

The chain carries TRBV20-1 and TRBJ2-3; weak D call: TRBD2 (6 bases). Germline V CDR1 and CDR2: DFQATT, SNEGSKA (reference sequence). This CDR3 comprises 14 residues. The germline V and J ends were trimmed by 6 bases and 2 bases, with 15 bases remaining between them. The CDR3 loop is CSARTGLATDTQYF. The CDR3 nucleotides are TGCAGTGCCAGAACGGGACTGGCCACAGATACGCAGTATTTT.